This T cell receptor beta chain was captured in a study of T cell clonality in common variable immunodeficiency. The sample holds many counts of this clone. No antigen is known for it. Equal genomic DNA amounts from CVID and control samples were sequenced. Profiled with immunoSEQ multiplex PCR; TCRdb holds only in-frame clones, not every one. Listed here are about 66,000 clones without any singletons, the top ten holding around 1.6%. General study findings and limits: CVID patient heterogeneity limited repertoire-clinical complication correlations. Common variable immunodeficiency TCR beta sequences reportedly had fewer deletions and N-nucleotide insertions.

This receptor was identified in a person between 18 and 75 years old in good health. The sample taken for sequencing was peripheral blood mononuclear cells.

Here the CDR3 reads CASWRADQETQYF. Partial CDR3 DNA: TGTGCCAGCTGGAGGGCAGACCAAGAGACC. The V gene is TRBV28, the J gene TRBJ2-5, with a tentative D call TRBD2 (6 bases). The read stops 3 residues short of the end of the CDR3; the missing end is completed from the germline J gene. With 8 bases removed from V and 0 bases from J, the gap between germline ends came to 10 bases. This CDR3 has 13 amino acids. The germline CDR1 and CDR2 sequences are MDHEN and SYDVKM. The variable domain in full, with the rest retrieved from reference TRBV28 and TRBJ2-5, is DVKVTQSSRYLVKRTGEKVFLECVQDMDHENMFWYRQDPGLGLRLIYFSYDVKMKEKGDIPEGYSVSREKKERFSLILESASTNQTSMYLCASWRADQETQYFGPGTRLLVL.